This TCR beta chain was captured in a study of control samples from healthy donors and cancer patients. This CDR3 has 18 amino acids. CDR1 is LGHNA, CDR2 YNFKEQ, per germline. Trimming took 0 bases from V and 8 from J, leaving 23 bases between them. Profiled with immunoSEQ multiplex PCR; TCRdb holds only in-frame clones, not every one. The sample records approximately 140,000 clones, 93% being singletons. The sample was blood. The receptor comes from a man younger than 35 in good health. The chain uses TRBV4-2 and TRBJ2-1; the D gene could be TRBD1 or TRBD2 (5 bases each). For the CDR3, the DNA is TGTGCCAGCAGCCAAGAGGGGGACCTTAGGGGTCCCGCTGATGAGCAGTTCTTC. Translation: CASSQEGDLRGPADEQFF.